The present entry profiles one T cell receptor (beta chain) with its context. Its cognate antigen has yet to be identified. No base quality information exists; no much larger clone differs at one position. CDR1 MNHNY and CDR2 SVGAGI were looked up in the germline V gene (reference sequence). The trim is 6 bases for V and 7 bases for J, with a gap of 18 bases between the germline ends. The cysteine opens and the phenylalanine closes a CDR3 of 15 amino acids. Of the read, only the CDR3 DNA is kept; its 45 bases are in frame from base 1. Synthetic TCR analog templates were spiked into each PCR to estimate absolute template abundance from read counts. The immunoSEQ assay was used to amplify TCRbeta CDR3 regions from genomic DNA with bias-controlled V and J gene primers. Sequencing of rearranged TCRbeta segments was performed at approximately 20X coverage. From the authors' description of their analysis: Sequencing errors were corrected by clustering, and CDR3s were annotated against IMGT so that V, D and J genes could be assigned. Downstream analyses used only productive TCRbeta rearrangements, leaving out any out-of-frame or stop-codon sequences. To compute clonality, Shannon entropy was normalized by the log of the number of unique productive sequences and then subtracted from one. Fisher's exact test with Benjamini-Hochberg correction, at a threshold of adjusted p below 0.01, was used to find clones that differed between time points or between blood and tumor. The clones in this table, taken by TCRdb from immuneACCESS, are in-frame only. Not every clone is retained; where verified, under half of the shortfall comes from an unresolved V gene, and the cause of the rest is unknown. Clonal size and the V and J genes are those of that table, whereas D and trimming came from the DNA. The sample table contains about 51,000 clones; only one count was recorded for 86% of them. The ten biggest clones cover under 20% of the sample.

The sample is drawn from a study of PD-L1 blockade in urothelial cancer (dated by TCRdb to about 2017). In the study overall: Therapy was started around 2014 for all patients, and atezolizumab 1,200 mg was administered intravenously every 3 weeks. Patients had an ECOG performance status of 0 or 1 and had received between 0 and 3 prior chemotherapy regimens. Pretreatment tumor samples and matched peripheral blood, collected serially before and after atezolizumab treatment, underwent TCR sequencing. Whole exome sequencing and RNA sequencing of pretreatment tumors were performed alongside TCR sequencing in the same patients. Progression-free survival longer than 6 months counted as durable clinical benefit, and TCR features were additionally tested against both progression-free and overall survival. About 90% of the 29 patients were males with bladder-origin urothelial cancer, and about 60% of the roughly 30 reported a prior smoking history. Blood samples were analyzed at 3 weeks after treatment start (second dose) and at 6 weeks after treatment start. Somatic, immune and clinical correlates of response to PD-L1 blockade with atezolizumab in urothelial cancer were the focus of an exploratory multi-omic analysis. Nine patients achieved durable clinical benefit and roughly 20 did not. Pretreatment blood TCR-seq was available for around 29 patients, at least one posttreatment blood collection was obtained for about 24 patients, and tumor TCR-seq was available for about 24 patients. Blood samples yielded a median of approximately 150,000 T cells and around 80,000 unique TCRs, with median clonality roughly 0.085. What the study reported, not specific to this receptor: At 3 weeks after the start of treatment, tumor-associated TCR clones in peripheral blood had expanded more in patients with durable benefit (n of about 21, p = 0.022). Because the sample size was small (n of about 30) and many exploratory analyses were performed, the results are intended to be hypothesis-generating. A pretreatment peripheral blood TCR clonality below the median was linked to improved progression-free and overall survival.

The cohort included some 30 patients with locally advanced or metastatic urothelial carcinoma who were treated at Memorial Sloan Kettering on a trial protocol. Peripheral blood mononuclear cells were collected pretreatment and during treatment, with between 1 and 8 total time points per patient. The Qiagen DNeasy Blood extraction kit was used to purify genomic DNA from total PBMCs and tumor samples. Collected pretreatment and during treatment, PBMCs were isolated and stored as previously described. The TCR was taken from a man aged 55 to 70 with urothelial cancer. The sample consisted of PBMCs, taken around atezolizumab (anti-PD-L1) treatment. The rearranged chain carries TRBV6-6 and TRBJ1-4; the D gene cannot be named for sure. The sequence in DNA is TGTGCCAGCAGCTCAAGGACGGCCGGAGGTGAAAAACTGTTTTTT. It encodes CASSSRTAGGEKLFF.